The clone carrying this T cell receptor (beta chain) was recorded a few times. Its antigen is undetermined. Trimming took 1 base from V and 0 from J, leaving 7 bases between them. This CDR3 has 14 amino acids. CDR1 and CDR2 (germline): SGHKS, YYEKEE (reference sequence). The template was RNA from unsorted bulk tissue. The normal lung tissue was taken more than 3 cm from the tumor edge. This sample stems from a study of tumor and adjacent non-tumor tissue in lung cancer. Study outcomes and limitations: Significantly higher TCR diversity was found in tumor than normal lung.

TCRbeta libraries were built with three rounds of nested PCR, modified from ARM-PCR. TCRdb processed the multiplex PCR reads anew with MiXCR; each CDR3 protein has one entry. Altogether 85,000 to 130,000 distinct CDR3 sequences are present, roughly two thirds being singletons, with the ten largest covering approximately 18%. This clonotype was obtained from a young man with non-small cell lung cancer. Sequenced: distant non-tumor lung tissue. The chain joins TRBV5-5 to TRBJ1-1; D not resolved. In DNA form, the CDR3 reads TGTGCCAGCAGCTTGATAGGCATGAACACTGAAGCTTTCTTT. Its translation: CASSLIGMNTEAFF.